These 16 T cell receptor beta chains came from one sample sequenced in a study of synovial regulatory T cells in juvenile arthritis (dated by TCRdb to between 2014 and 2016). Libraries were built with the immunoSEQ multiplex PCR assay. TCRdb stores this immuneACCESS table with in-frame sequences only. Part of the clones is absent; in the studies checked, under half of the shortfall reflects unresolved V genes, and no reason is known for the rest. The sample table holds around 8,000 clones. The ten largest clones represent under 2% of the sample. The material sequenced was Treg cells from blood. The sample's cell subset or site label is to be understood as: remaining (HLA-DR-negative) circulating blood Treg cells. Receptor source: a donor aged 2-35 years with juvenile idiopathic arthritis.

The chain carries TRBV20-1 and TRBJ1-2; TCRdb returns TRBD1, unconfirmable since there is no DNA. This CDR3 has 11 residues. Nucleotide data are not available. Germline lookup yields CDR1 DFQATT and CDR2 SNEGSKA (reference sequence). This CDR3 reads CSARTGEGYTF.

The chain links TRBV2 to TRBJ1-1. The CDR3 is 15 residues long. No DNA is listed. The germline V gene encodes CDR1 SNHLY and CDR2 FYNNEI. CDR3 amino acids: CASGPGPGRNTEAFF.

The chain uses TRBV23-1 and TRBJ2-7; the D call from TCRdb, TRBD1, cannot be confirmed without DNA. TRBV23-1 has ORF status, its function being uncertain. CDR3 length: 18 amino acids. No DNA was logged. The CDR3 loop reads CASSQSTGTYHPAYEQYF.

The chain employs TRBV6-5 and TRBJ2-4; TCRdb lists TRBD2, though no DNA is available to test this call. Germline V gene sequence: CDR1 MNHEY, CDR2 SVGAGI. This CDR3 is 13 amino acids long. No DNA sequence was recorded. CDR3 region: CASSNTRQNIQYF.

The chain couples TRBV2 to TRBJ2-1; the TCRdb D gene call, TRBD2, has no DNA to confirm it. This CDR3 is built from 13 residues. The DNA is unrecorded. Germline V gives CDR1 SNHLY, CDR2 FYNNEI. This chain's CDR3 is CASSGLAGGEQFF.

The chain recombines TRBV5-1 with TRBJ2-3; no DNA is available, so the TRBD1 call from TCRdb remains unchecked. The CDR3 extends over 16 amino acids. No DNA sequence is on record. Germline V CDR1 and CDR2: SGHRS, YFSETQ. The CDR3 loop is CASSLAAGGTSDTQYF.

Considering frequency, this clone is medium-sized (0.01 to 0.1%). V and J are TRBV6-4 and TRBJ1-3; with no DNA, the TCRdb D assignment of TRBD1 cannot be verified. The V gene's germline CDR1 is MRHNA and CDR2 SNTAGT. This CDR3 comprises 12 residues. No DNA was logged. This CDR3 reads CASTQGSNTIYF.

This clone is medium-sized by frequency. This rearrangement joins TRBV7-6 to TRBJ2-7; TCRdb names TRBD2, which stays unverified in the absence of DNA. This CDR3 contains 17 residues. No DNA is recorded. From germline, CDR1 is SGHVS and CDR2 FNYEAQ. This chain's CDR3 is CASSLLTSGRLHHEQYF.

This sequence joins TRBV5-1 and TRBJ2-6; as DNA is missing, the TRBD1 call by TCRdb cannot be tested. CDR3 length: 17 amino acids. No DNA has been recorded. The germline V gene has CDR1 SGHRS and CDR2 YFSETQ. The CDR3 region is CASSLETGGTGANVLTF.

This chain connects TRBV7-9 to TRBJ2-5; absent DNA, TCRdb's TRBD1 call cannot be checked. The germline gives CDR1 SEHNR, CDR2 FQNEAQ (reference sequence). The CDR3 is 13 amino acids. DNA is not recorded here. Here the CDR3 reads CASSLGGLETQYF.

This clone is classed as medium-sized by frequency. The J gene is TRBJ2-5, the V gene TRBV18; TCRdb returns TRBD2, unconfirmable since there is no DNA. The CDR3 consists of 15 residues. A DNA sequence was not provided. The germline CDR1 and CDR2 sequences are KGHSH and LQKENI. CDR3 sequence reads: CASSPRGRLGETQYF.

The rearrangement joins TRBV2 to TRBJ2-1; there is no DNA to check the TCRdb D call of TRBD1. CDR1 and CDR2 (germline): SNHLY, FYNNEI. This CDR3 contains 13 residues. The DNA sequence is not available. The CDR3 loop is CASRSGTGDEQFF.

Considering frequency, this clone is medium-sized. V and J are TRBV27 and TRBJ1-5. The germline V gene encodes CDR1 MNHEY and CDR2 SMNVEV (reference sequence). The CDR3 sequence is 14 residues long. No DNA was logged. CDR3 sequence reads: CASSAAGTGQPQHF.

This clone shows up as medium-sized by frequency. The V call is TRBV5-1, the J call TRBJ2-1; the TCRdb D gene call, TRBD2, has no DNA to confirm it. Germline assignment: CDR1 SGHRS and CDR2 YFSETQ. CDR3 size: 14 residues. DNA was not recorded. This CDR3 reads CASSWTSGGYEQFF.

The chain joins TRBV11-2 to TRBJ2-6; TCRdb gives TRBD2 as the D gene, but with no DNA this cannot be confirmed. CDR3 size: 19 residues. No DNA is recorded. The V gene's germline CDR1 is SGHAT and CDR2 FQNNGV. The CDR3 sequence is CASSLDYVGGSSGANVLTF.

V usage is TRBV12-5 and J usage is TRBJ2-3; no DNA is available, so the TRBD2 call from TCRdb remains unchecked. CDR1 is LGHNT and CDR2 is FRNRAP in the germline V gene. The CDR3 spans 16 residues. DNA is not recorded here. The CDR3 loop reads CASGLGLALSTDTQYF. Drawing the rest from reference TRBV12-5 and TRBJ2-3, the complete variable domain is DARVTQTPRHKVTEMGQEVTMRCQPILGHNTVFWYRQTMMQGLELLAYFRNRAPLDDSGMPKDRFSAEMPDATLATLKIQPSEPRDSAVYFCASGLGLALSTDTQYFGPGTRLTVL.